This T cell receptor (beta chain) is from a study of T cells in tumors after PD-1 blockade. In germline, CDR1 is MNHNS, CDR2 SASEGT. The length of the CDR3 is 15 residues. The germline V and J ends were trimmed by 3 bases and 0 bases, with 12 bases remaining between them. Sequencing was performed with immunoSEQ multiplex PCR; in TCRdb, only in-frame clones are kept and a portion is missing. The sample includes roughly 47,000 clones, more than 70% seen only once; the top ten take approximately 16%. Source: PBMCs, taken before anti-PD-1 treatment. The rearrangement uses TRBV6-1 and TRBJ2-7; tentatively, D is TRBD1 (5 bases). The origin of this receptor is a human donor with basal cell carcinoma. The CDR3 coding sequence is TGTGCCAGCAGTGAGGGGCCCTGGAGCTCCTACGAGCAGTACTTC. It is translated as CASSEGPWSSYEQYF.